There are a few counts of the clone carrying this TCR beta chain. TCRdb used MiXCR to reprocess the 5' RACE reads, holding one entry per CDR3 protein. The repertoire holds around 320,000 distinct CDR3 sequences, approximately 8% seen once, with over 3% in the top ten. This sample is drawn from a study of T cells after yellow fever vaccination. Overall study context: Where fractions had low cell numbers, libraries were prepared from them with the SMART-Seq v4 Ultra Low Input RNA kit.

Per the germline V gene, CDR1 is SGHTA and CDR2 is FQGNSA. Germline trimming cut 1 base from V and 5 bases from J; bases unmatched to any gene: 6. This CDR3 has 16 amino acids. The specimen comprised CD4+ T cells sorted from PBMCs, sampled 5 days after the yellow fever booster vaccination. The chain recombines TRBV7-2 with TRBJ2-5; TRBD2 aligns across 11 bases. This TCR came from a man between 18 and 29 years old who received the YFV17D yellow fever vaccine. As DNA, the CDR3 is TGTGCCAGCAGCTTAGGCCTAGCGGGGGGTGGTGAGACCCAGTACTTC. This encodes CASSLGLAGGGETQYF.